The 3 T cell receptor beta chains in this list originate from one sample, sequenced in a study of Tregs in tolerant kidney transplant recipients (dated by TCRdb to about 2019). Libraries were built with the immunoSEQ multiplex PCR assay. Not all clones reach the TCRdb copy of this immuneACCESS table, which keeps in-frame sequences only. Checked studies attribute under half of the gap to unresolved V genes and leave the rest unexplained. The sample contains tens of thousands of clones, around four fifths of them found a single time. Jointly, the top ten make up less than 5.5% of the sample. Sequenced input: CD4+ T cells from blood. The receptors derive from a human donor in good health.

This chain's CDR3 is CAWSPGPGHEQFF. The CDR3 DNA is TGTGCCTGGAGTCCGGGACCTGGGCATGAGCAGTTCTTC. This chain connects TRBV30 to TRBJ2-1, with D possibly being TRBD1 or TRBD2 (5 bases each). V lost 2 bases and J 8 bases, leaving 13 bases between the germline ends. Germline V gives CDR1 GTSNPN, CDR2 SVGIG (reference sequence). The CDR3 runs 13 residues.

The chain has TRBV6-5 and TRBJ2-6; D not resolved. This CDR3 is 15 amino acids long. The ends were cut back, 6 bases at V and 4 bases at J, with 13 bases in the middle. Germline lookup yields CDR1 MNHEY and CDR2 SVGAGI. CDR3 region: CASSEVPAGANVLTF. The CDR3 coding sequence is TGTGCCAGCAGCGAGGTCCCAGCCGGGGCCAACGTCCTGACTTTC.

This clone came up once. The rearrangement uses TRBV7-9 and TRBJ1-2; D uncertain. The V gene's germline CDR1 is SEHNR and CDR2 FQNEAQ (reference sequence). V lost 1 base to trimming and J lost 5 bases, with 14 bases between them. This CDR3 is 15 amino acids long. CDR3 sequence reads: CASSLDGYGIYGYTF. For the CDR3, the DNA is TGTGCCAGCAGCTTAGATGGTTATGGGATATATGGCTACACCTTC.